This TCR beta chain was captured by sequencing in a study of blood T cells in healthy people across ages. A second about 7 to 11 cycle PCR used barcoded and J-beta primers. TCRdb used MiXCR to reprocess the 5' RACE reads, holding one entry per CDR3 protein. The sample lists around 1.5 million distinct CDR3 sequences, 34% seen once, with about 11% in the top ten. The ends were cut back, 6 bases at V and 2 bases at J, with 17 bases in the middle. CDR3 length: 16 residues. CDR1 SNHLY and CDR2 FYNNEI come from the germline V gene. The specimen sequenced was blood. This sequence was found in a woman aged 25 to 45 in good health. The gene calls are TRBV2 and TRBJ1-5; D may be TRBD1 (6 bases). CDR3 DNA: TGTGCCAGCAGCCCCAGGGGATTAGGTCGCAATCAGCCCCAGCATTTT. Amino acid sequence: CASSPRGLGRNQPQHF.